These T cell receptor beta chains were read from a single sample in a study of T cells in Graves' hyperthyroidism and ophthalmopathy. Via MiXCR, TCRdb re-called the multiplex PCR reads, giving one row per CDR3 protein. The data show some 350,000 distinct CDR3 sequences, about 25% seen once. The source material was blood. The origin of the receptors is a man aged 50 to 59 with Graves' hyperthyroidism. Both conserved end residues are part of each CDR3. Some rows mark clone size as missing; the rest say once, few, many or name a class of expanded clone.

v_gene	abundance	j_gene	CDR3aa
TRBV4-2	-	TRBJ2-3	CASSRKRTSGSTSASTDTQYF
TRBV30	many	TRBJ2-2	CAWNLASTGELFF
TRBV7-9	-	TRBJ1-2	CASSSDWNYGYTF
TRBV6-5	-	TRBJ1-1	CASSYGQGRSRTEAFF
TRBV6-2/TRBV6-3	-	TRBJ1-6	CASSLTGTSNSPLHF
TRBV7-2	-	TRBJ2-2	CASSLAGLVLTHTGELFF
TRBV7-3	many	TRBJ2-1	CASGAGGHEQFF
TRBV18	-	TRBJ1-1	CASSPLDRAAFF
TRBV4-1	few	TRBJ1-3	CASSPVDSGNTIYF
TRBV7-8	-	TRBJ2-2	CASSRAAGLGTGELFF
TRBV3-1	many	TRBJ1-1	CASSHLNTEAFF
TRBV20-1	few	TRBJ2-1	CSAPLAGDLYNEQFF
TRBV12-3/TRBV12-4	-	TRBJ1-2	CASSLVEGAHYYGYTF
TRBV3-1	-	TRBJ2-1	CASSSGYSYNEQFF
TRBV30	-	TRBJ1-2	CAWSVWSGSGSMNYGYTF
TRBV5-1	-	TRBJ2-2	CASSLGGGPNTGELFF
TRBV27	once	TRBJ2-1	CASKGTSGNYNEQFF
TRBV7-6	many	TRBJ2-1	CASSLAGSPYNEQFF
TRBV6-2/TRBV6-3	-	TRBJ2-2	CASSYSTSTGELFF
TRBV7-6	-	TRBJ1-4	CASSLNRPPNEKLFF
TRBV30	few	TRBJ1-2	CAWSVPPPGTADYTF
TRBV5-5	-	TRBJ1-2	CASSPQGADYGYTF